A single sample is the source of the 27 T cell receptor beta chains below, sequenced in a study of molecular identifiers for immune sequencing clone quantification. One entry per CDR3 protein results from TCRdb running MiXCR on the PCR reads. The table shows around 460,000 distinct CDR3 sequences, with over 20% occurring only once. Material: naive CD8+ T cells from blood, with Jurkat cell RNA spiked in. The subset is: FACS-sorted CD8+CD4-CCR7+CD45RA+ naive T cells. The receptor set was obtained from a human donor in good health. Some libraries in this study had Jurkat cell RNA spiked in.

To note about this clonotype: A much larger clone differs from this one at a single base, so this may be a read error. The chain joins TRBV12-3 or TRBV12-4 to TRBJ1-1; 9 bases align to TRBD1. Trimming cost V 4 bases and J 5 bases; bases outside gene matches: 14. The CDR3 loop spans 17 amino acids. The CDR3 DNA is TGTGCCAGCAGTTCGATGGCGCTGGGACAGGGATATACTGAAGCTTTCTTT. It specifies CASSSMALGQGYTEAFF.

This clonotype was counted ten times or more. This chain joins TRBV28 and TRBJ2-3; D call uncertain. The CDR3 has 14 amino acids. Germline V lookup: CDR1 MDHEN, CDR2 SYDVKM. Between the trimmed V and J ends, which lost 3 bases and 3 bases, there was a span of 10 bases. The CDR3 DNA is TGTGCCAGCAGTTTTGGGCAGGAGACAGATACGCAGTATTTT. Translating it yields CASSFGQETDTQYF.

This clonotype was counted a few times. The chain combines TRBV27 with TRBJ2-5, with 8 positions matching TRBD2. This CDR3 region has 14 residues. CDR1 is MNHEY, CDR2 SMNVEV, per germline (reference sequence). With V trimmed by 6 bases and J by 1 base, 4 bases remained unmatched. CDR3 sequence (DNA): TGTGCCAGCAGAAAGCGGGGGTCCCAAGAGACCCAGTACTTC. Translated, it gives CASRKRGSQETQYF.

This clonotype was recorded at least ten times. The rearrangement joins TRBV5-4 to TRBJ2-3; 15 nucleotides match TRBD2. With V trimmed by 4 bases and J by 2 bases, 5 bases remained unmatched. Germline V gene lookup returns CDR1 SGHNT and CDR2 YYREEE (reference sequence). This CDR3 contains 17 residues. CDR3 sequence (DNA): TGTGCCAGCAGCCCCGGACTAGCGGGGGGGCACACAGATACGCAGTATTTT. It specifies CASSPGLAGGHTDTQYF. Looking up the rest from reference TRBV5-4 and TRBJ2-3 gives the full variable domain: ETGVTQSPTHLIKTRGQQVTLRCSSQSGHNTVSWYQQALGQGPQFIFQYYREEENGRGNFPPRFSGLQFPNYSSELNVNALELDDSALYLCASSPGLAGGHTDTQYFGPGTRLTVL.

There are a few counts of this clonotype. This sequence joins TRBV12-5 and TRBJ2-1; the match to TRBD2 covers 8 bases. The CDR3 is 12 amino acids. Germline CDR1 is LGHNT and CDR2 is FRNRAP. V lost 7 bases to trimming and J lost 15 bases; unmatched junction nucleotides: 11. CDR3 coding DNA: TGTGCTAGTGCCCCGGGTGGGGCGGGGGGGTTCTTC. Translating it yields CASAPGGAGGFF.

Remarks on this clonotype: Given the absence of the conserved phenylalanine or tryptophan at the CDR3 end, a read error is likely. This chain joins TRBV3-1 and TRBJ1-1; 7 bases map to TRBD1. The V and J ends lost 3 bases and 5 bases, in that order; junction bases with no gene match: 6. CDR3 length: 14 amino acids. Germline lookup yields CDR1 LGHDT and CDR2 YNNKEL (reference sequence). For the CDR3, the DNA is TGTGCCAGCAGCCAGCAGGGGGTCTCAACTGAAGCTTTCCTT. This sequence encodes CASSQQGVSTEAFL.

This clonotype was observed a handful of times. V gene TRBV6-2 or TRBV6-3 combines with J gene TRBJ2-5; D might be TRBD1 (6 bases). There are 14 residues in the CDR3. V lost 2 bases and J 4 bases, leaving 11 bases between the germline ends. From germline, CDR1 is MNHEY and CDR2 SVGEGT. The DNA for the CDR3 is TGTGCCAGCAGTTACGGGACAACTACAGAGACCCAGTACTTC. It specifies CASSYGTTTETQYF.

The chain combines TRBV5-1 with TRBJ2-5, with D perhaps TRBD2 (5 bases). Germline assignment: CDR1 SGHRS and CDR2 YFSETQ. CDR3 length: 17 amino acids. V dropped 2 bases and J dropped 0 bases, with 17 bases sitting between them. The CDR3 loop reads CASSFVGRREYQETQYF. The CDR3 region has the DNA TGCGCCAGCAGCTTTGTGGGCCGTAGGGAGTACCAAGAGACCCAGTACTTC.

Remarks on this clonotype: Being one base from a much bigger clone, this may be a read error. No conserved phenylalanine or tryptophan is present at the end of the CDR3, so a read error is the likely explanation. The rearrangement uses TRBV6-6 and TRBJ1-5; 9 bases agree with TRBD1. CDR1 is MNHNY and CDR2 is SVGAGI in the germline V gene (reference sequence). Trimming removed 6 bases from V and 8 bases from J; junction bases left unmatched: 8. The CDR3 consists of 14 residues. CDR3 sequence: CASSQGQGLEPQHL. As DNA, the CDR3 is TGTGCCAGCAGCCAGGGACAGGGATTAGAGCCCCAGCATCTT.

The table lists this clonotype with many counts. The J gene is TRBJ1-1, the V gene TRBV6-2 or TRBV6-3; the D is unclear. Trimming removed 6 bases at V and 1 base at J, with 12 bases between. Germline assignment: CDR1 MNHEY and CDR2 SVGEGT. The CDR3 is 14 residues long. DNA for the CDR3: TGTGCCAGCAGAGCTTCGATGGCGAACACTGAAGCTTTCTTT. Encoded protein: CASRASMANTEAFF.

This clonotype was found a few times. The gene calls are TRBV12-3 or TRBV12-4 and TRBJ2-3; 8 bases agree with TRBD1. Germline trimming cut 8 bases from V and 4 bases from J; bases unmatched to any gene: 8. The CDR3 loop spans 14 amino acids. CDR3 sequence (DNA): TGTGCCAGCGCACTGGGACAGGCCCCAGATACGCAGTATTTT. Its translation is CASALGQAPDTQYF.

This clonotype was detected many times. V and J are TRBV29-1 and TRBJ1-1; no reliable D call. Trimming stripped 3 bases from V and 5 bases from J, with 13 bases between. CDR1 and CDR2 from the germline V gene are SQVTM and ANQGSEA. The CDR3 is 13 amino acids. The CDR3 bases are TGCAGCGTTGATTGGCCCGAAGGGACTGAAGCTTTCTTT. It is translated as CSVDWPEGTEAFF.

J is TRBJ2-7 and V is TRBV3-1, with 7 bases fitting TRBD1. There are 15 residues in the CDR3. With V trimmed by 3 bases and J by 4 bases, 9 bases remained unmatched. The germline CDR1 and CDR2 sequences are LGHDT and YNNKEL (reference sequence). The DNA for the CDR3 is TGTGCCAGCAGCCATGACAGGGAATCCTGGTACGAGCAGTACTTC. Protein product: CASSHDRESWYEQYF.

About this clonotype: One junction end does not reproduce the germline sequence, and a read error may be involved. The rearrangement links TRBV7-6 to TRBJ2-3, with 10 nucleotides matching TRBD2. The CDR3 has 17 residues. CDR1 is SGHVS, CDR2 FNYEAQ, per germline. DNA of the CDR3: TGTGCCGGCAGCTTAGAACTAGCGGGACAACCCACAGATACGCAGTATTTT. This codes for CAGSLELAGQPTDTQYF.

There are a few counts of this clonotype. V usage is TRBV7-6 and J usage is TRBJ2-4, with a weak D call TRBD2 (6 bases). Germline assignment: CDR1 SGHVS and CDR2 FNYEAQ. The CDR3 covers 16 residues. Trimming took off 1 base at V and 6 bases at J, with 16 bases between the two ends. The CDR3: CASSLGRDPRINIQYF. The CDR3 DNA is TGTGCCAGCAGCTTAGGGCGGGACCCTCGGATAAACATTCAGTACTTC.

This rearrangement joins TRBV27 to TRBJ2-7; 10 bases line up with TRBD2. This CDR3 is built from 18 residues. The J segment lost 3 bases and the V segment lost 5 bases, leaving 16 bases of the junction unmatched. The germline V gene encodes CDR1 MNHEY and CDR2 SMNVEV (reference sequence). The CDR3 protein is CASSPSPSLAGVNYEQYF. In nucleotides, the CDR3 is TGTGCCAGCAGTCCCTCCCCCTCTCTAGCGGGAGTGAACTACGAGCAGTACTTC.

This clonotype has just a few counts. This chain connects TRBV27 to TRBJ1-1; 8 positions match TRBD1. The CDR3 covers 17 residues. CDR1 is MNHEY, CDR2 SMNVEV, per germline (reference sequence). After removal of 5 bases from V and 0 bases from J, the junction contained 11 bases not matched to a gene. The CDR3, as DNA: TGTGCCAGCAGTCCCGAAATCGTCAGGGGGCTGAACACTGAAGCTTTCTTT. Translation gives CASSPEIVRGLNTEAFF.

The table lists this clonotype with many counts. The V call is TRBV2, the J call TRBJ1-2; no definite D call. Germline values: CDR1 SNHLY, CDR2 FYNNEI. Trimming took off 2 bases at V and 3 bases at J, with 13 bases between the two ends. CDR3 length: 15 residues. CDR3: CASSEQRYPDYGYTF. The CDR3, as DNA: TGTGCCAGCAGTGAACAGAGATACCCCGACTATGGCTACACCTTC.

This clonotype has more than one count but fewer than ten. The chain couples TRBV12-3 or TRBV12-4 to TRBJ1-3, with TRBD1 as a possible D gene (6 bases). CDR3 length equals 20 residues. Trimming left V 3 bases short and J 4 bases short, with 28 bases between. Here the CDR3 DNA reads TGTGCCAGCAGTTTTGGACTCAGCTGGTCAGGGGAGTTCTCCGGAAACACCATATATTTT. As protein: CASSFGLSWSGEFSGNTIYF.

Concerning this clonotype: Just one base apart from a much larger clone, this may be a read error. The V and J genes are TRBV4-1 and TRBJ1-1, with a possible D match to TRBD1 (6 bases). The CDR3 is 15 residues long. The V end lost 4 bases, the J end lost 8 bases, and 20 bases lay between the germline ends. The germline V gene has CDR1 MGHRA and CDR2 YSYEKL. CDR3 sequence: CASSPIPGQITEAFF. The DNA for the CDR3 is TGCGCCAGCAGCCCGATCCCCGGACAGATCACCGAAGCTTTCTTT.

Turning to this clonotype: A single base separates this from a much larger clone, so it may be a read error. The V call is TRBV6-1, the J call TRBJ2-2; weak D call: TRBD2 (6 bases). Germline V gene lookup returns CDR1 MNHNS and CDR2 SASEGT. This CDR3 contains 16 residues. The CDR3 DNA reads TGTGCCAGCAGTGAAAATTGGGTATTGCACACCGGGGGGCTGTTTTTT. As protein: CASSENWVLHTGGLFF.

At least ten counts were recorded for this clonotype. The V and J genes are TRBV6-2 or TRBV6-3 and TRBJ2-7; TRBD2 might be the D (6 bases). The CDR3 contains 14 residues. Trimming cost V 2 bases and J 2 bases, with 10 bases left between them. Germline V gives CDR1 MNHEY, CDR2 SVGEGT. The CDR3, as DNA: TGTGCCAGCAGTTACAGTGGGAGGACCTACGAGCAGTACTTC. This sequence encodes CASSYSGRTYEQYF.

This clonotype appeared many times. The V call is TRBV6-5, the J call TRBJ2-7, with no clear D. V lost 0 bases, J lost 1 base, and 7 bases lay in between. The CDR3 spans 14 residues. Germline V gene data show CDR1 as MNHEY and CDR2 as SVGAGI. CDR3 amino acids: CASSYSGQSYEQYF. CDR3 bases: TGTGCCAGCAGTTACTCGGGTCAGTCCTACGAGCAGTACTTC.

The sample holds a few counts of this clonotype. The gene calls are TRBV13 and TRBJ2-5; TRBD2 is a possible D gene (7 bases). This CDR3 comprises 16 residues. The V gene's germline CDR1 is PRHDT and CDR2 FYEKMQ (reference sequence). The V and J ends lost 8 bases and 1 base respectively, with 20 bases between them. The CDR3 reads CASYQQGGGGQETQYF. The CDR3 DNA reads as TGTGCCAGCTACCAGCAAGGGGGGGGGGGCCAAGAGACCCAGTACTTC.

This clonotype came up many times. The chain uses TRBV6-5 and TRBJ2-7; 8 bases map to TRBD1. Trimming took 2 bases from V and 2 from J; bases not matched to a gene: 5. Germline CDR1 MNHEY, CDR2 SVGAGI. The CDR3 is 15 residues long. CDR3 sequence (DNA): TGTGCCAGCAGTTACGGACAGGGAGTTACCTACGAGCAGTACTTC. It codes for CASSYGQGVTYEQYF.

This sequence joins TRBV7-8 and TRBJ2-7; D remains ambiguous. CDR1 SGHVS and CDR2 FQNEAQ come from the germline V gene. The CDR3 extends over 14 amino acids. V gave up 8 bases and J gave up 2 bases, with 16 bases separating them. The CDR3 coding sequence is TGTGCCAGCGCCGGCGAGCTTTATCCCTACGAGCAGTACTTC. Translation: CASAGELYPYEQYF.

This clonotype came up many times. V and J are TRBV29-1 and TRBJ2-3, with D perhaps matching TRBD1 (6 bases). The length of the CDR3 is 15 residues. Per the germline V gene, CDR1 is SQVTM and CDR2 is ANQGSEA. V gave up 2 bases and J gave up 0 bases, with 12 bases separating them. CDR3 bases: TGCAGCGTTGAACCTGGGACAACTAGCACAGATACGCAGTATTTT. This sequence encodes CSVEPGTTSTDTQYF.